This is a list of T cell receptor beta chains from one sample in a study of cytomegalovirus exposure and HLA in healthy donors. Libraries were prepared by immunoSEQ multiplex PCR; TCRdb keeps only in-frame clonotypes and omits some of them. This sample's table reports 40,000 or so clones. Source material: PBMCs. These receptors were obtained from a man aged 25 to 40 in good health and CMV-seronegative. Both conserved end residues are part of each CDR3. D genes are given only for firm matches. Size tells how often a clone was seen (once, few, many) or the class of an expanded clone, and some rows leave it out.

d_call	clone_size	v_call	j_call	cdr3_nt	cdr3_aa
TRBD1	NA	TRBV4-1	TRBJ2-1	TGCGCCAGCAGCCAGGGACAGGGGGGGGATGAGCAGTTCTTC	CASSQGQGGDEQFF
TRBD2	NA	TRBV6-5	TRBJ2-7	TGTGCCAGCAGTTACGGACATGGGGGGGGATACGAGCAGTACTTC	CASSYGHGGGYEQYF
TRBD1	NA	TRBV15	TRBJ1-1	TGTGCCACCAGCAGAGACCTTGGGGCCGACAGGGCTGAAGCTTTCTTT	CATSRDLGADRAEAFF
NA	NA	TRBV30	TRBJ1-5	TGTGCCTGGAGTGCCAGGGGCAATCAGCCCCAGCATTTT	CAWSARGNQPQHF
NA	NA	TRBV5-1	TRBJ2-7	TGCGCCAGCAGTCCCCAGGGGACCCCCTACGAGCAGTACTTC	CASSPQGTPYEQYF
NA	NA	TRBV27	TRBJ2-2	TGTGCCAGCAGTTGGGGGGACACCGGGGAGCTGTTTTTT	CASSWGDTGELFF
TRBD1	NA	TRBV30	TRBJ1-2	TGTGCCTGGAGTGTGGGGTACAGGGGGCTGGACTATGGCTACACCTTC	CAWSVGYRGLDYGYTF
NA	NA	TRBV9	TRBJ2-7	TGTGCCAGCAGCGCCGCAGGGATCTACGAGCAGTACTTC	CASSAAGIYEQYF
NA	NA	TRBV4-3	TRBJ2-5	TGCGCCAGCAGCCAAGAAACGACTTCCCTCGAGACCCAGTACTTC	CASSQETTSLETQYF
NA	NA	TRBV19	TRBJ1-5	TGTGCCAGTAGTGGTCACGACAGCCTCAATCAGCCCCAGCATTTT	CASSGHDSLNQPQHF
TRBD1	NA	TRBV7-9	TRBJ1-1	TGTGCCAGCAGCTCGGACAGGCGGGACACTGAAGCTTTCTTT	CASSSDRRDTEAFF
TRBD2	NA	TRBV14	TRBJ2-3	TGTGCCAGCAGCCAAGTGGGAGGGTCCTCTAGCACAGATACGCAGTATTTT	CASSQVGGSSSTDTQYF
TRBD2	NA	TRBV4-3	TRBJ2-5	TGCGCCAGCAGCCAAGAGCCAGCGGGATGGAGAGGGGAAGAGACCCAGTACTTC	CASSQEPAGWRGEETQYF
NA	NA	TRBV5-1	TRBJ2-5	TGCGCCAGCAGCCCCTCATCGGGAGCCAAAGAGACCCAGTACTTC	CASSPSSGAKETQYF
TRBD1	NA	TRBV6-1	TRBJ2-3	TGTGCCAGCAGTGAACTCTCCGGGACAGGGGCCACAGATACGCAGTATTTT	CASSELSGTGATDTQYF
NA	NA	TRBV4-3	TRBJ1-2	TGCGCCAGCAGCCAAGATAGGGGGTATGGCTACACCTTC	CASSQDRGYGYTF
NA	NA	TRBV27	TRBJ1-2	TGTGCCAGCAGGGCGAGGTCCAGATCAAACGGAAACTATGGCTACACCTTC	CASRARSRSNGNYGYTF
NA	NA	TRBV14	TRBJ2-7	TGTGCCAGCAGCCAGGACAGCTACGAGCAGTACTTC	CASSQDSYEQYF
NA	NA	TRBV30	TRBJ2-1	TGTGCCTGGAGTGTACGAGTTCGGTTCTACAATGAGCAGTTCTTC	CAWSVRVRFYNEQFF
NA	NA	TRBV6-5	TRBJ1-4	TGTGCCAGCAGTTACGGGGCCACAGACAGTAATGAAAAACTGTTTTTT	CASSYGATDSNEKLFF
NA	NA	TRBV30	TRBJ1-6	TGTGCCTGGAGCCGGACAGACTCCTATAATTCACCCCTCCACTTT	CAWSRTDSYNSPLHF
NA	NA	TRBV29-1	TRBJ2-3	TGCAGCGTTGCTGATTGGACTGGCACAGATACGCAGTATTTT	CSVADWTGTDTQYF
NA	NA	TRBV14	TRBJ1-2	TGTGCCAGCAGCCAGGTGTCTCCAGGAGGGTATGGCTACACCTTC	CASSQVSPGGYGYTF
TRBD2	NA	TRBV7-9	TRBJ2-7	TGTGCCAGCAGCCCTTTCGTTGGCGGGAGCCACGAGCAGTACTTC	CASSPFVGGSHEQYF
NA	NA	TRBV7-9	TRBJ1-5	TGTGCCAGCAGCACAGACCAGGGCATCAATCAGCCCCAGCATTTT	CASSTDQGINQPQHF
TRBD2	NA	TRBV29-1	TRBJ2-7	TGCAGCGTTGAAATCCTAGCGGATGACGAGCAGTACTTC	CSVEILADDEQYF
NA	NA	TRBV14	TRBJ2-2	TGTGCCAGCAGCCCAAGGCCCGGGACCGGGGAGCTGTTTTTT	CASSPRPGTGELFF
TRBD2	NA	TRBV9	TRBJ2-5	TGTGCCAGCAGCGTAGTACTAGCGGGATCTGGAGAGACCCAGTACTTC	CASSVVLAGSGETQYF
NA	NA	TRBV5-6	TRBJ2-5	TGTGCCAGCAGCTTGGTCGGAGCGACGCCCGAAGAGACCCAGTACTTC	CASSLVGATPEETQYF
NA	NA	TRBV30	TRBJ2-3	TGTGCCTGGACTCCGGGAGCGCCTAGCACAGATACGCAGTATTTT	CAWTPGAPSTDTQYF
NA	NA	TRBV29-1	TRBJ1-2	TGCAGCGTTGTCTCAGGGGATGGCTACACCTTC	CSVVSGDGYTF
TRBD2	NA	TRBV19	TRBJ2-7	TGTGCCAGTAGTATAAGGGACTACCCTACCTACGAGCAGTACTTC	CASSIRDYPTYEQYF
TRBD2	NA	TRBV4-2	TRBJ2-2	TGTGCCAGCAGCCAAGAGTCCCGGGAGGGCCTCGGGGAGCTGTTTTTT	CASSQESREGLGELFF
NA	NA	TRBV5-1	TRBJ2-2	TGCGCCAGCAGCGTCAGCGCGAACACCGGGGAGCTGTTTTTT	CASSVSANTGELFF
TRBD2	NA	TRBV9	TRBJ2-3	TGTGCCAGCAGCGTAGGTTTAGCGGGAGGGCCTGGAGATACGCAGTATTTT	CASSVGLAGGPGDTQYF
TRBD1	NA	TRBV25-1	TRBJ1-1	TGTGCCAGCAGTGCCCTACAGGGGGCGGACACTGAAGCTTTCTTT	CASSALQGADTEAFF
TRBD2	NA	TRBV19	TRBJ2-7	TGTGCCAGTAGTATAAAACTAGCGGACCCCTACGAGCAGTACTTC	CASSIKLADPYEQYF
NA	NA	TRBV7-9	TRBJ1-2	TGTGCCAGCAGCTTAGATAGGGTGGGAGCTAACTATGGCTACACCTTC	CASSLDRVGANYGYTF
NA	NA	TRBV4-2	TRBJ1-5	TGTGCCAGCAGCCAAGAGGGGCTGGGGCAGCCCCAGCATTTT	CASSQEGLGQPQHF
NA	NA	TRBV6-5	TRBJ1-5	TGTGCCAGCAGTTTCTACAGAAATAGCAATCAGCCCCAGCATTTT	CASSFYRNSNQPQHF
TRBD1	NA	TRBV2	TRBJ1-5	TGTGCCAGCAGTGAGTTCGGGACAGGCAATCAGCCCCAGCATTTT	CASSEFGTGNQPQHF
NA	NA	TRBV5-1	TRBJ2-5	TGCGCCAGCAGCTTGGTCGGGTGGGAGACCCAGTACTTC	CASSLVGWETQYF
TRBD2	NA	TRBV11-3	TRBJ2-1	TGTGCCAGCAGCAACCATGATCGTTGGCGGGAGGGAAACAATGAGCAGTTCTTC	CASSNHDRWREGNNEQFF
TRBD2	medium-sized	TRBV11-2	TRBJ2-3	TGTGCCAGCAGTCTAGCGGGAGTGGCGGCGGCAGATACGCAGTATTTT	CASSLAGVAAADTQYF
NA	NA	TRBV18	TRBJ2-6	TGTGCCAGCTCACCACGGGGGGGACAGGACCGCTCTGGGGCCAACGTCCTGACTTTC	CASSPRGGQDRSGANVLTF
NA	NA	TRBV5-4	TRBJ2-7	TGTGCCAGCAGCTTGTTGGCAGACTACGAGCAGTACTTC	CASSLLADYEQYF
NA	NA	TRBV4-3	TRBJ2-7	TGCGCCAGCAGCCAAGAGGCCTCATTGGGCTACGAGCAGTACTTC	CASSQEASLGYEQYF
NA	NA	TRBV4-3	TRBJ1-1	TGCGCCAGCAGCCAAGTAACGGGGGTTGAAGCTTTCTTT	CASSQVTGVEAFF
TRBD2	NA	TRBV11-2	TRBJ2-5	TGTGCCAGCAGCTCCAGACTAGCGACGCCGGGGGCCCAGTACTTC	CASSSRLATPGAQYF
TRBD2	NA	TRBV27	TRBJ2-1	TGTGCCAGCAGTTTACAGGGACTAGCGGGGGGTGAGCAGTTCTTC	CASSLQGLAGGEQFF
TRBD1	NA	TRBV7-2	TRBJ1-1	TGTGCCAGCAGCTTAGCCCAGGGGGAACTGGCTTTCTTT	CASSLAQGELAFF
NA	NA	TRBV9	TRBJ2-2	TGTGCCAGCAGCTTGGGCGGCGGGATTAACACCGGGGAGCTGTTTTTT	CASSLGGGINTGELFF
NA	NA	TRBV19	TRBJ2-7	TGTGCCAGTAGTTTGACCGGGGAAACTTACGAGCAGTACTTC	CASSLTGETYEQYF
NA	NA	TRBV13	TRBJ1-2	TGTGCCAGCAGCTTAATTGCTGGGCGCTACACCTTC	CASSLIAGRYTF
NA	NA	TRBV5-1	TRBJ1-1	TGCGCCAGCAGCTTCGGGACTCTTATGAACACTGAAGCTTTCTTT	CASSFGTLMNTEAFF
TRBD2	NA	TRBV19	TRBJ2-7	TGTGCCAGCGGAATGACTAGCACCGAGCAGTACTTC	CASGMTSTEQYF
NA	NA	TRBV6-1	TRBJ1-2	TGTGCCAGCAGTGAAAGAGCAGGGGCGATTGAGGGCTACACCTTC	CASSERAGAIEGYTF
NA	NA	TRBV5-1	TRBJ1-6	TGCGCCAGCAGCCCGGGCGGGGGCGAGGTATCACCCCTCCACTTT	CASSPGGGEVSPLHF
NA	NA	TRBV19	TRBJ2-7	TGTGCCAGTAGGGCCCGAGGGGGTTACTACGAGCAGTACTTC	CASRARGGYYEQYF